These 29 T cell receptor beta chains originate from one sample sequenced in a study of blood T cell repertoires in COVID-19. Clones were sequenced by immunoSEQ multiplex PCR, and TCRdb holds only the in-frame ones, with some missing. The sample yields some 100,000 clones, 70% to 90% seen once. The sequenced material came from peripheral blood. These receptors came from a woman aged 60-70 years with acute or convalescent COVID-19.

The gene calls are TRBV9 and TRBJ1-4; TRBD1 might be the D (6 bases). Per germline, CDR1 SGDLS and CDR2 YYNGEE. The germline V and J ends were trimmed by 3 bases and 7 bases, with 13 bases remaining between them. This CDR3 spans 14 amino acids. The CDR3 bases are TGTGCCAGCAGCGCAGGGGAATCGGCTGAAAAACTGTTTTTT. Amino acid sequence: CASSAGESAEKLFF. Based on the CDR3 plus reference TRBV9 and TRBJ1-4, the full variable domain is DSGVTQTPKHLITATGQRVTLRCSPRSGDLSVYWYQQSLDQGLQFLIQYYNGEERAKGNILERFSAQQFPDLHSELNLSSLELGDSALYFCASSAGESAEKLFFGSGTQLSVL.

The gene calls are TRBV28 and TRBJ1-4; no reliable D call. The CDR3 runs to 12 residues. V dropped 6 bases and J dropped 7 bases, with 9 bases sitting between them. Germline V gene sequence: CDR1 MDHEN, CDR2 SYDVKM. The CDR3, as DNA: TGTGCCAGCAGCACCCCTACTGAAAAACTGTTTTTT. This gives the protein CASSTPTEKLFF.

The chain is built from TRBV2 and TRBJ2-3, with D possibly TRBD2 on 5 matching bases. The ends were cut back, 6 bases at V and 4 bases at J, with 20 bases in the middle. CDR1 is SNHLY and CDR2 is FYNNEI in the germline V gene. The CDR3 runs 16 residues. In nucleotides, the CDR3 is TGTGCCAGCAGCTACGCGGGTAATCCCGGTGCAGATACGCAGTATTTT. This sequence encodes CASSYAGNPGADTQYF.

The rearrangement links TRBV18 to TRBJ1-1; D ambiguous. The CDR3 covers 14 residues. The V gene's germline CDR1 is KGHSH and CDR2 LQKENI. The V end was cut by 2 bases, the J end by 6 bases, with 13 bases between. The CDR3 here is CASSPVYGSSEAFF. CDR3 bases: TGTGCCAGCTCACCAGTGTACGGGTCCTCTGAAGCTTTCTTT.

The rearrangement joins TRBV10-3 to TRBJ1-1; the D gene is possibly TRBD1 (5 bases). Trimming stripped 2 bases from V and 10 bases from J, with 26 bases between. The CDR3 consists of 17 residues. Germline values: CDR1 ENHRY, CDR2 SYGVKD. The DNA of the CDR3 is TGTGCCATCAGTGAGAACTTGGGACTGCAACCTGGGGAGACAGCTTTCTTT. Translation gives CAISENLGLQPGETAFF.

This chain connects TRBV19 to TRBJ2-2; TRBD2 aligns across 13 bases. Germline CDR1 reads LNHDA; CDR2 reads SQIVND (reference sequence). CDR3 length: 15 residues. The V and J ends lost 9 bases and 5 bases, in that order; junction bases with no gene match: 6. DNA of the CDR3: TGTGCCAGCACCTCGGGACTAGCGGGGACCGGGGAGCTGTTTTTT. Encoded protein: CASTSGLAGTGELFF.

The chain is built from TRBV3-1 (or the pseudogene TRBV3-2) and TRBJ1-2; D unresolved. Germline lookup yields CDR1 LGHDT and CDR2 YNNKEL (reference sequence). This CDR3 region has 15 residues. Trimming stripped 0 bases from V and 0 bases from J, with 8 bases between. CDR3 residues: CASSQEGLPNYGYTF. In nucleotides, the CDR3 is TGTGCCAGCAGCCAAGAGGGCCTCCCTAACTATGGCTACACCTTC.

The chain carries TRBV2 and TRBJ1-1; 9 positions agree with TRBD1. Germline lookup yields CDR1 SNHLY and CDR2 FYNNEI. This CDR3 is built from 14 residues. With V trimmed by 1 base and J by 3 bases, 0 bases remained unmatched. CDR3 protein: CASSEDRGHTEAFF. For the CDR3, the DNA is TGTGCCAGCAGTGAAGACAGGGGGCACACTGAAGCTTTCTTT.

The chain recombines TRBV7-6 with TRBJ2-2; D perhaps matches TRBD1 (5 bases). Germline lookup yields CDR1 SGHVS and CDR2 FNYEAQ. CDR3 length equals 16 residues. Trimming removed 1 base from V and 7 bases from J, with 16 bases in between. The CDR3 protein is CASSLGPQGWGGELFF. CDR3 nucleotide sequence: TGTGCCAGCAGCTTAGGGCCCCAGGGTTGGGGCGGGGAGCTGTTTTTT.

The rearrangement links TRBV5-6 to TRBJ2-1, with TRBD2 identical over 13 bases. The CDR3 loop spans 18 amino acids. Trimming cost V 5 bases and J 7 bases; bases outside gene matches: 15. From germline, CDR1 is SGHDT and CDR2 YYEEEE. CDR3 region: CASSQRLWGTSGKNEQFF. For the CDR3, the DNA is TGTGCCAGCAGTCAAAGACTTTGGGGGACTAGCGGGAAGAATGAGCAGTTCTTC.

The chain joins TRBV7-8 to TRBJ2-2; tentatively, D is TRBD1 (5 bases). The CDR3 has 14 residues. Trimming removed 5 bases from V and 3 bases from J, with 10 bases in between. Per the germline V gene, CDR1 is SGHVS and CDR2 is FQNEAQ. CDR3 in amino acids: CASSALTDTGELFF. DNA for the CDR3: TGTGCCAGCAGCGCCCTGACAGACACCGGGGAGCTGTTTTTT.

This clone is a singleton in its sample. The chain employs TRBV7-2 and TRBJ2-1, with 7 bases lining up with TRBD2. Germline V CDR1 and CDR2: SGHTA, FQGNSA. CDR3 length: 16 amino acids. The trim removed 3 bases at V and 1 base at J, leaving 6 bases unmatched. The CDR3 DNA reads as TGTGCCAGCAGCTTGTTTGCGGGAGCGTCCTACAATGAGCAGTTCTTC. Its protein is CASSLFAGASYNEQFF.

This clone showed up just once. The chain couples TRBV15 to TRBJ1-1, with 7 nucleotides matching TRBD1. The CDR3 covers 17 residues. The V and J ends lost 0 bases and 7 bases, in that order; junction bases with no gene match: 14. Germline lookup yields CDR1 LNHNV and CDR2 YYDKDF (reference sequence). For the CDR3, the DNA is TGTGCCACCAGCAGAGATCCCCGGGGACAGCTTCGGGGTGAAGCTTTCTTT. Translating it yields CATSRDPRGQLRGEAFF. The variable domain in full, completed from reference TRBV15 and TRBJ1-1, reads DAMVIQNPRYQVTQFGKPVTLSCSQTLNHNVMYWYQQKSSQAPKLLFHYYDKDFNNEADTPDNFQSRRPNTSFCFLDIRSPGLGDTAMYLCATSRDPRGQLRGEAFFGQGTRLTVV.

This clone has only one observation. The chain employs TRBV5-4 and TRBJ2-1; possibly TRBD1 for D (5 bases). The V end was cut by 2 bases, the J end by 6 bases, with 12 bases between. CDR1 and CDR2 (germline): SGHNT, YYREEE (reference sequence). The CDR3 contains 14 residues. The CDR3 bases are TGTGCCAGCAGCTTTGGGGCGACTCCCAATGAGCAGTTCTTC. Its protein is CASSFGATPNEQFF. Together with reference TRBV5-4 and TRBJ2-1, the CDR3 gives the full variable domain: ETGVTQSPTHLIKTRGQQVTLRCSSQSGHNTVSWYQQALGQGPQFIFQYYREEENGRGNFPPRFSGLQFPNYSSELNVNALELDDSALYLCASSFGATPNEQFFGPGTRLTVL.

The V and J genes are TRBV3-1 (or the pseudogene TRBV3-2) and TRBJ1-5, with D tentatively TRBD1 (5 bases). This CDR3 region has 15 residues. V was pared by 1 base and J by 0 bases, with 7 bases between. Per germline, CDR1 LGHDT and CDR2 YNNKEL (reference sequence). For the CDR3, the DNA is TGTGCCAGCAGCCAAGGGACAATTAGCAATCAGCCCCAGCATTTT. Translating it yields CASSQGTISNQPQHF.

The chain recombines TRBV10-3 with TRBJ2-7, with D tentatively TRBD2 (6 bases). Between the trimmed V and J ends, which lost 1 base and 9 bases, there was a span of 13 bases. Germline V gene data show CDR1 as ENHRY and CDR2 as SYGVKD. CDR3 size: 13 residues. In nucleotides, the CDR3 is TGTGCCATCAGTGAGTGGCGGGATCGTCGGCAGTACTTC. This translates into CAISEWRDRRQYF.

The CDR3 spells CASSQEFLRDSHNEQFF. For the CDR3, the DNA is TGTGCCAGCAGCCAGGAGTTCTTACGGGATTCCCACAATGAGCAGTTCTTC. The gene calls are TRBV4-2 and TRBJ2-1; D might be TRBD2 (5 bases). V lost 3 bases and J lost 5, with 20 bases in between. Per germline, CDR1 LGHNA and CDR2 YNFKEQ. CDR3 length: 17 residues.

The genes are TRBV29-1 and TRBJ1-2; 7 nucleotides align to TRBD1. There are 13 residues in the CDR3. Looked up from germline, CDR1 is SQVTM and CDR2 is ANQGSEA. Losses at the gene ends were 4 bases for V and 8 bases for J; bases not matched to a gene: 10. The CDR3 here is CSVVPFATGGYTF. The DNA for the CDR3 is TGCAGCGTTGTGCCCTTCGCGACAGGGGGCTACACCTTC.

The genes are TRBV11-2 and TRBJ1-2; TRBD1 matches at 7 bases. The CDR3 spans 14 residues. Germline assignment: CDR1 SGHAT and CDR2 FQNNGV. The V segment lost 4 bases and the J segment 3 bases; nucleotides outside the gene matches: 5. This CDR3 is CASSSGQDYYGYTF. In DNA form, the CDR3 reads TGTGCCAGCAGCTCCGGACAGGATTACTATGGCTACACCTTC. Based on the CDR3 plus reference TRBV11-2 and TRBJ1-2, the full variable domain is EAGVAQSPRYKIIEKRQSVAFWCNPISGHATLYWYQQILGQGPKLLIQFQNNGVVDDSQLPKDRFSAERLKGVDSTLKIQPAKLEDSAVYLCASSSGQDYYGYTFGSGTRLTVV.

The CDR3 spells CASSVDGGANYGYTF. CDR3 DNA sequence: TGTGCCAGCAGCGTAGATGGAGGAGCGAACTATGGCTACACCTTC. The chain uses TRBV9 and TRBJ1-2, with D hard to call. CDR3 length: 15 amino acids. Germline CDR1 and CDR2: SGDLS and YYNGEE. The ends were cut back, 0 bases at V and 2 bases at J, with 11 bases in the middle.

The chain links TRBV12-5 to TRBJ1-3; a possible D gene is TRBD1 (5 bases). V was pared by 1 base and J by 4 bases, with 5 bases between. Germline V gene sequence: CDR1 LGHNT, CDR2 FRNRAP. This CDR3 spans 13 amino acids. For the CDR3, the DNA is TGTGCTAGTGGTTTGGGACAGGGAAACACCATATATTTT. Protein sequence: CASGLGQGNTIYF.

This chain connects TRBV3-1 (or the pseudogene TRBV3-2) to TRBJ1-2; possible D gene TRBD1, 5 bases. The CDR3 consists of 14 residues. Germline CDR1 is LGHDT and CDR2 is YNNKEL (reference sequence). The V end was cut by 3 bases, the J end by 4 bases, with 12 bases between. As DNA, the CDR3 is TGTGCCAGCAGCCAGCGGACACAACTCTATGGCTACACCTTC. Its protein product is CASSQRTQLYGYTF.

In the case of this clone: At one end the junction does not follow the germline gene, possibly because of a read error. The rearrangement uses TRBV3-1 (or the pseudogene TRBV3-2) and TRBJ2-3, with 7 bases aligning to TRBD2. This CDR3 is 11 amino acids long. Germline assignment: CDR1 LGHDT and CDR2 YNNKEL (reference sequence). Written as DNA, the CDR3 is TGTGCCAGCAGCCAGGACCTAGCGGTACATTTT. Translation: CASSQDLAVHF.

J is TRBJ1-1 and V is TRBV2; no definite D call. This CDR3 is built from 14 residues. Germline lookup yields CDR1 SNHLY and CDR2 FYNNEI. V lost 1 base, J lost 1 base, and 7 bases lay in between. The CDR3 protein is CASSEGRKNTEAFF. CDR3 nucleotides: TGTGCCAGCAGTGAAGGGCGGAAGAACACTGAAGCTTTCTTT. Together with reference TRBV2 and TRBJ1-1, the CDR3 gives the full variable domain: EPEVTQTPSHQVTQMGQEVILRCVPISNHLYFYWYRQILGQKVEFLVSFYNNEISEKSEIFDDQFSVERPDGSNFTLKIRSTKLEDSAMYFCASSEGRKNTEAFFGQGTRLTVV.

The chain carries TRBV5-4 and TRBJ1-4; D gene unclear. The CDR3 has 13 amino acids. V lost 0 bases to trimming and J lost 6 bases, with 6 bases between them. From germline, CDR1 is SGHNT and CDR2 YYREEE (reference sequence). The CDR3 DNA follows: TGTGCCAGCAGCTTGGAGCGTTATGAAAAACTGTTTTTT. Amino acids: CASSLERYEKLFF.

V and J are TRBV10-1 and TRBJ2-3; 8 nucleotides agree with TRBD2. Germline trimming cut 6 bases from V and 4 bases from J; bases unmatched to any gene: 9. The germline V gene encodes CDR1 WNHNN and CDR2 SYGVQD (reference sequence). The CDR3 consists of 15 residues. The CDR3 sequence is CASSDTGGPADTQYF. CDR3 sequence (DNA): TGCGCCAGCAGCGATACGGGAGGGCCAGCAGATACGCAGTATTTT.

The rearrangement joins TRBV3-1 (or the pseudogene TRBV3-2) to TRBJ2-1; a weak D match, TRBD1 (6 bases). Germline V gene data show CDR1 as LGHDT and CDR2 as YNNKEL (reference sequence). CDR3 size: 12 residues. Trimming shortened V by 3 bases and J by 12 bases, and 12 bases separated the two germline ends. The CDR3 DNA reads TGTGCCAGCAGCCACCTACAGGGCTCGCAGTTCTTC. It encodes CASSHLQGSQFF.

The rearrangement uses TRBV14 and TRBJ2-7; 9 nucleotides line up with TRBD1. This CDR3 contains 16 residues. Germline CDR1 is SGHDN and CDR2 is FVKESK. Trimming took 0 bases from V and 2 from J; bases not matched to a gene: 5. Written as DNA, the CDR3 is TGTGCCAGCAGCCAAGAAACAGGGGGCGGCCCCTACGAGCAGTACTTC. Residues: CASSQETGGGPYEQYF.

The gene calls are TRBV6-6 and TRBJ2-1, with a possible D match to TRBD1 (5 bases). The CDR3 runs to 14 residues. The germline V and J ends were trimmed by 2 bases and 6 bases, with 11 bases remaining between them. Germline V gene sequence: CDR1 MNHNY, CDR2 SVGAGI (reference sequence). The CDR3 spells CASSYRGGVNEQFF. DNA of the CDR3: TGTGCCAGCAGTTACAGGGGTGGGGTCAATGAGCAGTTCTTC.